These 19 T cell receptor beta chains share one sample of origin, sequenced in a study of blood T cell repertoires in COVID-19. This table comes from immunoSEQ multiplex PCR, and its TCRdb copy is limited to in-frame clones, with some not included. This sample yields approximately 300,000 clones, of which roughly nine tenths are seen a single time; about 2.5% belongs to the top ten. The sample comprised peripheral blood. The receptors here all came from a man aged 18 to 35 with active or convalescent COVID-19.

This sequence joins TRBV9 and TRBJ2-4; TRBD2 matches 8 bases. The CDR3 is made up of 18 amino acids. Trimming removed 6 bases from V and 0 bases from J; junction bases left unmatched: 14. Per germline, CDR1 SGDLS and CDR2 YYNGEE. CDR3 loop: CASTPGLGTILAKNIQYF. CDR3 nucleotides: TGTGCCAGCACCCCGGGACTAGGGACGATACTAGCCAAAAACATTCAGTACTTC.

The chain couples TRBV7-9 to TRBJ1-1; D possibly corresponds to TRBD1 (6 bases). The CDR3 totals 16 residues. Germline CDR1 is SEHNR and CDR2 is FQNEAQ (reference sequence). V was pared by 6 bases and J by 5 bases, with 22 bases between. CDR3 in amino acids: CASRPGTGGDRTEAFF. The DNA for the CDR3 is TGTGCCAGCAGGCCGGGGACGGGGGGCGATAGGACTGAAGCTTTCTTT.

The CDR3 loop is CASSLGGLVSNEQFF. CDR3 sequence (DNA): TGTGCCAGCAGCTTAGGTGGACTAGTTTCCAATGAGCAGTTCTTC. The V and J genes are TRBV7-9 and TRBJ2-1; TRBD2 matches at 7 bases. The CDR3 has 15 residues. The germline CDR1 and CDR2 sequences are SEHNR and FQNEAQ (reference sequence). V gave up 1 base and J gave up 6 bases; unmatched junction bases: 6.

The chain uses TRBV7-2 and TRBJ1-5; no definite D call. This CDR3 is 15 amino acids long. CDR1 is SGHTA and CDR2 is FQGNSA in the germline V gene. V was clipped by 5 bases and J by 0 bases, with 11 bases between them. The CDR3 loop is CASSPDMNSNQPQHF. As DNA, the CDR3 is TGTGCCAGCAGCCCAGATATGAATAGCAATCAGCCCCAGCATTTT.

The chain uses TRBV19 and TRBJ2-1, with 10 bases that match TRBD2. V shed 9 bases and J 4 bases; nucleotides not matched to a gene: 6. The V gene's germline CDR1 is LNHDA and CDR2 SQIVND (reference sequence). The CDR3 spans 14 residues. The CDR3 loop is CASRTSGAYNEQFF. Written as DNA, the CDR3 is TGTGCCAGCCGGACTAGCGGAGCTTACAATGAGCAGTTCTTC.

The rearrangement uses TRBV19 and TRBJ2-2; no clear D gene. With 6 bases removed from V and 0 bases from J, the gap between germline ends came to 11 bases. This CDR3 contains 15 residues. Germline CDR1 is LNHDA and CDR2 is SQIVND (reference sequence). The CDR3 DNA reads as TGTGCCAGTAGCATTTGGCCGTCGAACACCGGGGAGCTGTTTTTT. It codes for CASSIWPSNTGELFF. Full variable domain (rest looked up from reference TRBV19 and TRBJ2-2): DGGITQSPKYLFRKEGQNVTLSCEQNLNHDAMYWYRQDPGQGLRLIYYSQIVNDFQKGDIAEGYSVSREKKESFPLTVTSAQKNPTAFYLCASSIWPSNTGELFFGEGSRLTVL.

CDR3 protein: CAISESDQPQHF. The CDR3 nucleotides are TGTGCCATCAGTGAGTCCGATCAGCCCCAGCATTTT. The rearrangement uses TRBV10-3 and TRBJ1-5; D gene ambiguous. This CDR3 comprises 12 residues. Per the germline V gene, CDR1 is ENHRY and CDR2 is SYGVKD. Trimming cost V 0 bases and J 5 bases, with 2 bases left between them.

This clone came up a few times. V gene TRBV7-8 combines with J gene TRBJ2-2; no firm D call. CDR1 is SGHVS and CDR2 is FQNEAQ in the germline V gene. V was trimmed by 4 bases and J by 3 bases, leaving 3 bases between them. This CDR3 is built from 12 residues. The CDR3, as DNA: TGTGCCAGCAGCTCGGACACCGGGGAGCTGTTTTTT. This gives the protein CASSSDTGELFF.

Turning to this clone: Compared with germline, one end of the junction differs, possibly owing to a read error. This sequence joins TRBV5-4 and TRBJ2-7; TRBD2 is a possible D gene (6 bases). The CDR3 runs to 15 residues. Germline loops: CDR1 SGHNT, CDR2 YYREEE (reference sequence). The CDR3 loop is CASSLEGGPSHEQYF. The CDR3 coding sequence is TGTGCCAGCAGCTTAGAGGGAGGTCCCTCCCACGAGCAGTACTTC. Filled out from reference TRBV5-4 and TRBJ2-7, the complete variable domain reads ETGVTQSPTHLIKTRGQQVTLRCSSQSGHNTVSWYQQALGQGPQFIFQYYREEENGRGNFPPRFSGLQFPNYSSELNVNALELDDSALYLCASSLEGGPSHEQYFGPGTRLTVT.

Only one count was recorded for this clone. This chain uses TRBV25-1 with TRBJ2-1, with 9 bases identical to TRBD1. There are 13 residues in the CDR3. Germline CDR1 is MGHDK and CDR2 is SYGVNS. V lost 4 bases to trimming and J lost 9 bases; unmatched junction nucleotides: 4. For the CDR3, the DNA is TGTGCCAGCAGTGGGGACAGGGTAGGTGAGCAGTTCTTC. Protein sequence: CASSGDRVGEQFF. Complete variable domain (other parts from reference TRBV25-1 and TRBJ2-1): EADIYQTPRYLVIGTGKKITLECSQTMGHDKMYWYQQDPGMELHLIHYSYGVNSTEKGDLSSESTVSRIRTEHFPLTLESARPSHTSQYLCASSGDRVGEQFFGPGTRLTVL.

The rearrangement joins TRBV20-1 to TRBJ1-4, with 7 positions matching TRBD1. The CDR3 length is 13 residues. Germline trimming cut 3 bases from V and 8 bases from J; bases unmatched to any gene: 6. CDR1 is DFQATT, CDR2 SNEGSKA, per germline (reference sequence). The CDR3 region is CSASHRGREKLFF. The CDR3 DNA is TGCAGTGCTAGTCACAGGGGTAGGGAAAAACTGTTTTTT.

The J gene is TRBJ1-6, the V gene TRBV2; tentatively, D is TRBD1 (6 bases). Looked up from germline, CDR1 is SNHLY and CDR2 is FYNNEI. Trimming removed 5 bases from V and 2 bases from J, with 16 bases in between. The CDR3 extends over 17 amino acids. CDR3 amino acids: CASSRTAREPYNSPLHF. The CDR3 coding sequence is TGTGCCAGCAGTAGGACAGCCAGGGAGCCCTATAATTCACCCCTCCACTTT.

The CDR3 is CASREVRTGVPNSRKLFF. CDR3 nucleotide sequence: TGCGCCAGCAGGGAAGTTAGGACAGGCGTACCGAACAGCCGAAAACTGTTTTTT. The J gene is TRBJ1-4, the V gene TRBV5-1, with 7 nucleotides matching TRBD1. The trim removed 5 bases at V and 10 bases at J, leaving 23 bases unmatched. This CDR3 comprises 18 residues. The germline V gene encodes CDR1 SGHRS and CDR2 YFSETQ.

This clone was counted only a few times. In nucleotides, the CDR3 is TGTGCCAGCAGTAGCAGGCAGGGTGTGAATGAAAAACTGTTTTTT. The encoded protein is CASSSRQGVNEKLFF. V is TRBV6-6 and J is TRBJ1-4, with a weak D call TRBD1 (5 bases). Trimming stripped 5 bases from V and 5 bases from J, with 15 bases between. This CDR3 is built from 15 residues. Germline V CDR1 and CDR2: MNHNY, SVGAGI (reference sequence).

The J gene is TRBJ1-5, the V gene TRBV12-3 or TRBV12-4, with a weak D call TRBD1 (5 bases). The CDR3 runs to 13 residues. Trimming took 4 bases from V and 3 from J, leaving 7 bases between them. The CDR3 protein is CASSSGHNQPQHF. CDR3 coding DNA: TGTGCCAGCAGTTCAGGGCACAATCAGCCCCAGCATTTT.

The rearrangement links TRBV7-8 to TRBJ2-1; D is uncertain. Germline CDR1 reads SGHVS; CDR2 reads FQNEAQ. V was shortened by 0 bases and J by 7 bases, with 13 bases between the two germline ends. The CDR3 length is 15 residues. This CDR3 reads CASSLAASLSNEQFF. DNA for the CDR3: TGTGCCAGCAGCTTAGCGGCCTCCCTGTCAAATGAGCAGTTCTTC.

The chain joins TRBV29-1 to TRBJ2-1; 11 bases match TRBD1. CDR3 length: 13 amino acids. CDR1 SQVTM and CDR2 ANQGSEA come from the germline V gene. CDR3 in amino acids: CSGQGTGGYEQFF. The CDR3 nucleotides are TGCAGTGGACAAGGGACAGGGGGTTATGAGCAGTTCTTC.

The chain uses TRBV9 and TRBJ1-3, with 7 bases fitting TRBD1. The CDR3 runs 14 residues. Germline V gene data show CDR1 as SGDLS and CDR2 as YYNGEE. Losses at the gene ends were 0 bases for V and 6 bases for J; bases not matched to a gene: 3. The CDR3 sequence: CASSVGDSLNTIYF. CDR3 DNA: TGTGCCAGCAGCGTAGGGGACAGCCTAAACACCATATATTTT.

The chain links TRBV7-2 to TRBJ2-1, with D maybe TRBD1 (5 bases). The V end lost 1 base, the J end lost 5 bases, and 9 bases lay between the germline ends. The CDR3 has 14 residues. CDR1 and CDR2 (germline): SGHTA, FQGNSA. CDR3 DNA: TGTGCCAGCAGCTTAGTCAGGGCAGACAATGAGCAGTTCTTC. Protein product: CASSLVRADNEQFF.